This T cell receptor (beta chain) appears in the sequencing data of a study of T cells in severe cutaneous drug reactions. CDR1 is MNHEY and CDR2 is SVGEGT in the germline V gene. The CDR3 totals 13 residues. The patients sequenced had a carbamazepine-induced Stevens-Johnson syndrome or toxic epidermal necrolysis reaction. Blood repertoires came from 4 or 5 Han Chinese and six or seven European CBZ-SJS/TEN patients. TCR subtype-specific primers in iRepertoire multiplex PCR prepared libraries for bulk and single-cell sequencing. TCRdb reprocessed the multiplex PCR reads; each CDR3 protein has one entry and no DNA is given. This sample contains approximately 5,000 distinct CDR3 sequences. This clonotype registers medium-sized by frequency.

The sequencing sample was made of PBMCs. This clonotype originated in a human donor with a severe cutaneous adverse drug reaction. The chain employs TRBV6-2 or TRBV6-3 and TRBJ2-3. The CDR3 sequence: CASSYDYTDTQYF.